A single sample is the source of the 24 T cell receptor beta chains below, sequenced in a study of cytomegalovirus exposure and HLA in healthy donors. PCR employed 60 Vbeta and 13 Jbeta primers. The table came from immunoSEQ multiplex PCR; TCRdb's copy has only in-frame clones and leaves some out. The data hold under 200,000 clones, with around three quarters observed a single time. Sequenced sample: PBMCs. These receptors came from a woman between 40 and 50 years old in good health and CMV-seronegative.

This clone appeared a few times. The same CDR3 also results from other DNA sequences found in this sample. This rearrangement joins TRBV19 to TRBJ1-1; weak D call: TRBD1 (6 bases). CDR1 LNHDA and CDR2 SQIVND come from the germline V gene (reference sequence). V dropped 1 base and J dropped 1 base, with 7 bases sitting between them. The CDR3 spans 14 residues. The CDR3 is CASSIGTANTEAFF. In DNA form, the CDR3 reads TGTGCCAGTAGTATAGGGACAGCGAACACTGAAGCTTTCTTT.

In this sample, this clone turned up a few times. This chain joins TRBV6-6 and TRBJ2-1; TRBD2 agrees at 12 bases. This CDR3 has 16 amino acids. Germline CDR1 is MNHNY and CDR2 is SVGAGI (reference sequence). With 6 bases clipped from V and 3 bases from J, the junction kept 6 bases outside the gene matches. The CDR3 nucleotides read TGTGCCAGCAGATCTAGCGGGGGGGCTGTCTACAATGAGCAGTTCTTC. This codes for CASRSSGGAVYNEQFF.

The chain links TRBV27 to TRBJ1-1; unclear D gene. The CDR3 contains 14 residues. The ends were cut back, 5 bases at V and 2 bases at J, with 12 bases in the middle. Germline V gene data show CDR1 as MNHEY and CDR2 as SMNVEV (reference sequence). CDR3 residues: CASSPQNFNTEAFF. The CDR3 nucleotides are TGTGCCAGCAGTCCTCAGAATTTTAACACTGAAGCTTTCTTT.

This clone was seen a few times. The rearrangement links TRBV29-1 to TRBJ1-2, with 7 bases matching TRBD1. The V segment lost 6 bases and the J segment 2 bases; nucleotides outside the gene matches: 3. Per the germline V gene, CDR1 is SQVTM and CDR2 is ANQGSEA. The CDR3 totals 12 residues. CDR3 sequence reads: CSVLGQNYGYTF. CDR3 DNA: TGCAGCGTATTGGGACAGAACTATGGCTACACCTTC.

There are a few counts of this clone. The CDR3 spells CASSPKSRGRATEAFF. The DNA of the CDR3 is TGTGCCAGCAGCCCAAAGAGCAGGGGGCGGGCCACTGAAGCTTTCTTT. The chain couples TRBV5-8 to TRBJ1-1, with 8 bases that match TRBD1. The V and J ends lost 4 bases and 4 bases, in that order; junction bases with no gene match: 12. CDR3 length equals 16 residues. Germline V gene data show CDR1 as SGHTS and CDR2 as YDEGEE.

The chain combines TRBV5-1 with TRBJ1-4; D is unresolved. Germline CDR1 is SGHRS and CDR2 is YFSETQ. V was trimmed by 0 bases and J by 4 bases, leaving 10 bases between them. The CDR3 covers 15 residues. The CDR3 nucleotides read TGCGCCAGCAGCTTGGTGTCAGGAATTAATGAAAAACTGTTTTTT. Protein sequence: CASSLVSGINEKLFF.

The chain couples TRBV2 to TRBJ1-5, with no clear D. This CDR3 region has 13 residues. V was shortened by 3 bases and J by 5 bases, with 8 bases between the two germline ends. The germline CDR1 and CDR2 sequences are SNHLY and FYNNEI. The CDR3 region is CASSEESYQPQHF. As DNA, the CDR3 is TGTGCCAGCAGTGAGGAGTCATATCAGCCCCAGCATTTT.

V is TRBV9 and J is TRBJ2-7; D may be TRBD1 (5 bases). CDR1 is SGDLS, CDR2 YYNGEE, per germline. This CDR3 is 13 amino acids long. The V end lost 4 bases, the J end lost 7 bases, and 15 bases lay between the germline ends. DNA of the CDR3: TGTGCCAGCAGCCCCGCCCATGACAGTGAGCAGTACTTC. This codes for CASSPAHDSEQYF.

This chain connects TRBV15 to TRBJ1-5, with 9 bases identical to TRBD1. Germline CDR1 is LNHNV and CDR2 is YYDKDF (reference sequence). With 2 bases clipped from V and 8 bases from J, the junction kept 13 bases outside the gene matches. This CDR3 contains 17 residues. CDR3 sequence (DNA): TGTGCCACCAGCAGATCAAAGGGACAGGGCCCGACAGAGCCCCAGCATTTT. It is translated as CATSRSKGQGPTEPQHF.

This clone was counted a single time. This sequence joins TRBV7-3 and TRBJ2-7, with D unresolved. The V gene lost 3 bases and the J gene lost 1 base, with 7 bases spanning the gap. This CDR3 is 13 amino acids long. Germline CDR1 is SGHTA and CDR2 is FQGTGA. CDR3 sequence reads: CASSLGRSYEQYF. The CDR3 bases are TGTGCCAGCAGCTTGGGCAGGTCCTACGAGCAGTACTTC.

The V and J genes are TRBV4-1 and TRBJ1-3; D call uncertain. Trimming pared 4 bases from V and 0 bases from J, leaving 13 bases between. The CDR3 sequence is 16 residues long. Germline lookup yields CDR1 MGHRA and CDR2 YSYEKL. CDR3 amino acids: CASSPGRASSGNTIYF. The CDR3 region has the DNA TGCGCCAGCAGCCCGGGGAGAGCGAGCTCTGGAAACACCATATATTTT.

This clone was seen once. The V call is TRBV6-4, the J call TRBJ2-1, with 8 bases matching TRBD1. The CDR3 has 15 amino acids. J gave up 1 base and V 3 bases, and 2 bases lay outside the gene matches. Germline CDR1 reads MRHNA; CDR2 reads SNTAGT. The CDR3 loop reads CASSEQGDSYNEQFF. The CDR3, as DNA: TGTGCCAGCAGTGAACAGGGGGATTCCTACAATGAGCAGTTCTTC.

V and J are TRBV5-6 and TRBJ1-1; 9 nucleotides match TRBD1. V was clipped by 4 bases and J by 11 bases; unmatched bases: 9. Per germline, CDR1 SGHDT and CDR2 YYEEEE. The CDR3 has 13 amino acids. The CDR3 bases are TGTGCCAGCAGCCAGTGGACAGGGGATGGGGCTTTCTTT. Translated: CASSQWTGDGAFF.

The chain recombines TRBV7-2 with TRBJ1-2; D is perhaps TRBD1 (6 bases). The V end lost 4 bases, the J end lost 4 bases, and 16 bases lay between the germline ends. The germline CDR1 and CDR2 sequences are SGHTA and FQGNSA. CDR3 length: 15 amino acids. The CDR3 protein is CASSSGGPRPYGYTF. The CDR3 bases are TGTGCCAGCAGCTCGGGGGGGCCCAGGCCCTATGGCTACACCTTC. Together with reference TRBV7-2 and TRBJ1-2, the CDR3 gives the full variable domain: GAGVSQSPSNKVTEKGKDVELRCDPISGHTALYWYRQSLGQGLEFLIYFQGNSAPDKSGLPSDRFSAERTGGSVSTLTIQRTQQEDSAVYLCASSSGGPRPYGYTFGSGTRLTVV.

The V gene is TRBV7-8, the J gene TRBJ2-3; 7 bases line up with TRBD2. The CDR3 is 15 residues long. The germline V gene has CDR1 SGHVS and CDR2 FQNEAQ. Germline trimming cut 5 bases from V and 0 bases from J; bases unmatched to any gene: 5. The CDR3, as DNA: TGTGCCAGCAGCCAGCGGGGCCCTAGCACAGATACGCAGTATTTT. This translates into CASSQRGPSTDTQYF.

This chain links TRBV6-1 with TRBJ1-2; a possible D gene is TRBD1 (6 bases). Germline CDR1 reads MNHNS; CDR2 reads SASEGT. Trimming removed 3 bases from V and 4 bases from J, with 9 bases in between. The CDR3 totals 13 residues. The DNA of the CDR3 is TGTGCCAGCAGTGACCGGGACATCTATGGCTACACCTTC. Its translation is CASSDRDIYGYTF.

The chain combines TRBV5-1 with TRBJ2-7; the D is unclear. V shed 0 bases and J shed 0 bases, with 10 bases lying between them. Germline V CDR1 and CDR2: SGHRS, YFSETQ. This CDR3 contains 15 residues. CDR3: CASSLDSRSSYEQYF. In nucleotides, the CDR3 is TGCGCCAGCAGCTTGGACTCCCGGAGCTCCTACGAGCAGTACTTC.

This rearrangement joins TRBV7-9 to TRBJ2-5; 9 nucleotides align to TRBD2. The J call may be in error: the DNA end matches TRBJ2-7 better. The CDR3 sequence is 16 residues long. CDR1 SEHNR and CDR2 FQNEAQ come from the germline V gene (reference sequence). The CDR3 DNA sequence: TGTGCCAGCAGTCCAAGGAGGTTAGCGGGGGACAACGAGCAGTACTTC. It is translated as CASSPRRLAGDNEQYF.

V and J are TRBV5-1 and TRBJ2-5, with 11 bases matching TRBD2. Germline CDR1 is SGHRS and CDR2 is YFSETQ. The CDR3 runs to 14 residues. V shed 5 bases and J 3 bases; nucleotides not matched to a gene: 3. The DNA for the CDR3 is TGCGCCAGCAGACTGACTAGCGGGGAAGAGACCCAGTACTTC. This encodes CASRLTSGEETQYF.

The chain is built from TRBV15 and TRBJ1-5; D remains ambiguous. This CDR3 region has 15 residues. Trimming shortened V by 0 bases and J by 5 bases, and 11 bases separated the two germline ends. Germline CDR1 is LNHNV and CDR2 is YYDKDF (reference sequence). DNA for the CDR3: TGTGCCACCAGCAGAGATTTAACCAAGCATCAGCCCCAGCATTTT. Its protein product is CATSRDLTKHQPQHF.

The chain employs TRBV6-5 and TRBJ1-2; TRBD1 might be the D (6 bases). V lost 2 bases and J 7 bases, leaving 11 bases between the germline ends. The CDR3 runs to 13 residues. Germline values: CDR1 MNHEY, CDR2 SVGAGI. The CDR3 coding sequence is TGTGCCAGCAGTTACGACAGGTTAGGTGGCTACACCTTC. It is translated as CASSYDRLGGYTF.

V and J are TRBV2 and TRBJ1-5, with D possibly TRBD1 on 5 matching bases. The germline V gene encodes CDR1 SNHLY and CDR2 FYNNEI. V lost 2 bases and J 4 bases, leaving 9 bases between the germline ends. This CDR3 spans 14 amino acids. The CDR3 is CASSERSGNQPQHF. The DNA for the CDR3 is TGTGCCAGCAGTGAAAGGTCAGGGAATCAGCCCCAGCATTTT.

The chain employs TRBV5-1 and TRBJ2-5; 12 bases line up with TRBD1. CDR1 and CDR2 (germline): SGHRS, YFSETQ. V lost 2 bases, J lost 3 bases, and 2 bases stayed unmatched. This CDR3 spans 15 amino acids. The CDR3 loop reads CASSFGTGGEETQYF. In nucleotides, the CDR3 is TGCGCCAGCAGCTTCGGGACAGGGGGCGAAGAGACCCAGTACTTC.

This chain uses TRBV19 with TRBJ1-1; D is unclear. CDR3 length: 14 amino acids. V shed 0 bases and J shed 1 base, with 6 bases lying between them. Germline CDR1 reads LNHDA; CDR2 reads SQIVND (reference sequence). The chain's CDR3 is CASSIDEANTEAFF. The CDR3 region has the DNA TGTGCCAGTAGTATAGATGAGGCGAACACTGAAGCTTTCTTT.